The 26 T cell receptor beta chains given below trace back to one sample, sequenced in a study of T cells in Graves' hyperthyroidism and ophthalmopathy. Template material for amplifying TCR beta CDR3 regions consisted of RNA transcripts. Researchers ran a first-round RT-PCR on the TCR CDR3 using the HTBI primer set. TCRdb reprocessed the multiplex PCR reads with MiXCR, giving one entry per CDR3 protein. The table has some 550,000 distinct CDR3 sequences, about a sixth seen once. Sequences were obtained from blood. The origin of the receptors is a woman aged 35 to 49 with Graves' ophthalmopathy.

This clonotype has only a few counts. The chain uses TRBV11-2 and TRBJ2-7, with 9 bases identical to TRBD1. This CDR3 has 14 residues. V lost 4 bases, J lost 3 bases, and 4 bases stayed unmatched. Germline V gives CDR1 SGHAT, CDR2 FQNNGV. The CDR3 reads CASSSMTGGYEQYF. The DNA of the CDR3 is TGTGCCAGCAGCTCAATGACAGGGGGCTACGAGCAGTACTTC.

In its sample, this clonotype was seen a few times. The rearrangement uses TRBV20-1 and TRBJ2-3; 9 bases agree with TRBD1. This CDR3 has 17 residues. Germline CDR1 and CDR2: DFQATT and SNEGSKA (reference sequence). V shed 4 bases and J 3 bases; nucleotides not matched to a gene: 14. DNA for the CDR3: TGCAGTGCTACCCCGGGACAGGGTACGAGGATTACAGATACGCAGTATTTT. It specifies CSATPGQGTRITDTQYF.

This clonotype was counted at least ten times. This rearrangement joins TRBV11-3 to TRBJ2-5; no clear D gene. Germline CDR1 is SGHNT and CDR2 is YENEEA. Trimming cost V 5 bases and J 5 bases, with 12 bases left between them. The CDR3 is made up of 13 amino acids. CDR3 amino acids: CASSKETRETQYF. In DNA form, the CDR3 reads TGTGCCAGCAGCAAAGAGACAAGGGAGACCCAGTACTTC.

There are many counts of this clonotype. V is TRBV4-1 and J is TRBJ2-5, with D unclear. The V gene's germline CDR1 is MGHRA and CDR2 YSYEKL. Trimming took 1 base from V and 2 from J, leaving 8 bases between them. This CDR3 is 14 amino acids long. The CDR3: CASSQVGVQETQYF. The CDR3 DNA is TGCGCCAGCAGCCAAGTCGGCGTACAAGAGACCCAGTACTTC.

The gene calls are TRBV27 and TRBJ2-7, with D possibly being TRBD1 (6 bases). CDR3 size: 14 residues. Deletions cut 0 bases from V and 2 bases from J, with 8 bases between. Germline V gene data show CDR1 as MNHEY and CDR2 as SMNVEV (reference sequence). The CDR3 region is CASSLSDSTYEQYF. The CDR3 nucleotides read TGTGCCAGCAGTTTATCGGACAGCACCTACGAGCAGTACTTC.

In its sample, this clonotype was seen many times. The chain joins TRBV2 to TRBJ2-7; 12 nucleotides line up with TRBD2. Germline assignment: CDR1 SNHLY and CDR2 FYNNEI. Unmatched junction bases numbered 4, after V lost 5 bases and J lost 5 bases. The CDR3 is 14 residues long. Here the CDR3 DNA reads TGTGCCAGCAGTCGACTAGCGGGAGTTAACGAGCAGTACTTC. Encoded protein: CASSRLAGVNEQYF.

This clonotype was counted many times. This rearrangement joins TRBV7-8 to TRBJ2-5; 14 bases match TRBD2. Germline CDR1 SGHVS, CDR2 FQNEAQ. V shed 5 bases and J 3 bases; nucleotides not matched to a gene: 8. This CDR3 is 17 amino acids long. The CDR3 DNA is TGTGCCAGCAGCCCAAGGGGGGGACTAGCGGGAGAAGAGACCCAGTACTTC. It translates to CASSPRGGLAGEETQYF.

This clonotype was detected ten times or more. This CDR3 reads CASSLSARGLTEAFF. The DNA of the CDR3 is TGTGCCAGCAGCTTAAGCGCCAGGGGATTAACTGAAGCTTTCTTT. The chain carries TRBV7-2 and TRBJ1-1; D possibly corresponds to TRBD1 (6 bases). The CDR3 totals 15 residues. The V gene lost 2 bases and the J gene lost 5 bases, with 15 bases spanning the gap. Germline CDR1 is SGHTA and CDR2 is FQGNSA. Together with reference TRBV7-2 and TRBJ1-1, the CDR3 gives the full variable domain: GAGVSQSPSNKVTEKGKDVELRCDPISGHTALYWYRQSLGQGLEFLIYFQGNSAPDKSGLPSDRFSAERTGGSVSTLTIQRTQQEDSAVYLCASSLSARGLTEAFFGQGTRLTVV.

The gene calls are TRBV4-1 and TRBJ2-3, with a possible D match to TRBD1 (6 bases). The CDR3 spans 15 residues. The V and J ends lost 5 bases and 3 bases respectively, with 15 bases between them. CDR1 is MGHRA and CDR2 is YSYEKL in the germline V gene. Written as DNA, the CDR3 is TGCGCCAGCAGCTTGTGGGGGCCCTTTACAGATACGCAGTATTTT. Its protein product is CASSLWGPFTDTQYF.

This clonotype was detected many times. V is TRBV7-8 and J is TRBJ2-7; D possibly uses TRBD1 or TRBD2 (5 bases each). Trimming shortened V by 0 bases and J by 4 bases, and 7 bases separated the two germline ends. The CDR3 has 13 residues. Looked up from germline, CDR1 is SGHVS and CDR2 is FQNEAQ. The CDR3 DNA is TGTGCCAGCAGCTTAGCCGAGGGGTACGAGCAGTACTTC. Encoded protein: CASSLAEGYEQYF.

Regarding this clonotype: One base away lies a much larger clone, so this may be a sequencing read error. This chain connects TRBV12-3 or TRBV12-4 to TRBJ2-1, with D perhaps given as TRBD1 or TRBD2 (6 bases each). The V and J ends lost 7 bases and 10 bases respectively, with 20 bases between them. This CDR3 spans 14 amino acids. Written as DNA, the CDR3 is TGTGCCAGCACCGGGGCCGTGTTGGGGGGCGAGCAGTTCTTC. This sequence encodes CASTGAVLGGEQFF.

V usage is TRBV6-5 and J usage is TRBJ2-1; maybe TRBD1 (5 bases). Per the germline V gene, CDR1 is MNHEY and CDR2 is SVGAGI. The CDR3 extends over 15 amino acids. The germline V and J ends were trimmed by 0 bases and 6 bases, with 12 bases remaining between them. The CDR3 DNA reads TGTGCCAGCAGTTACTCCCGACAGCTTATCAATGAGCAGTTCTTC. It yields the protein CASSYSRQLINEQFF.

This clonotype has at least ten counts. The chain has TRBV28 and TRBJ2-1; TRBD2 aligns across 11 bases. Germline V gene sequence: CDR1 MDHEN, CDR2 SYDVKM. The junction had 4 bases not matched to a gene; V was cut back by 5 bases and J by 1 base. There are 16 residues in the CDR3. CDR3 sequence: CASSPGTSGSYNEQFF. The DNA of the CDR3 is TGTGCCAGCAGTCCCGGGACTAGCGGATCCTACAATGAGCAGTTCTTC.

This clonotype was found many times. V usage is TRBV12-3 or TRBV12-4 and J usage is TRBJ1-5, with D maybe TRBD1 (5 bases). Trimming shortened V by 5 bases and J by 7 bases, and 15 bases separated the two germline ends. There are 14 residues in the CDR3. CDR3 DNA sequence: TGTGCCAGCAGTCTCGGGGGGGTTAGCCAGCCCCAGCATTTT. The encoded protein is CASSLGGVSQPQHF.

The chain links TRBV2 to TRBJ2-7, with TRBD2 identical over 9 bases. V trimming: 2 bases; J trimming: 7 bases; junction bases outside the gene matches: 9. Germline V CDR1 and CDR2: SNHLY, FYNNEI. The CDR3 has 15 amino acids. The CDR3 spells CASSEPGLAGDEQYF. The CDR3 DNA reads as TGTGCCAGCAGTGAACCGGGACTAGCAGGGGATGAGCAGTACTTC.

J is TRBJ1-5 and V is TRBV6-1; D is ambiguous. Looked up from germline, CDR1 is MNHNS and CDR2 is SASEGT. The ends were cut back, 3 bases at V and 0 bases at J, with 9 bases in the middle. The CDR3 is 15 amino acids. The CDR3 here is CASSDVHSSNQPQHF. The CDR3 DNA reads TGTGCCAGCAGTGACGTCCACTCTAGCAATCAGCCCCAGCATTTT.

The chain joins TRBV29-1 to TRBJ2-5, with D possibly being TRBD1 or TRBD2 (5 bases each). The V gene's germline CDR1 is SQVTM and CDR2 ANQGSEA. The germline V and J ends were trimmed by 2 bases and 5 bases, with 15 bases remaining between them. The CDR3 has 14 residues. The DNA of the CDR3 is TGCAGCGTTGAAACGCAGGAAGGGACGGAGACCCAGTACTTC. Translated, it gives CSVETQEGTETQYF. Supplemented by reference TRBV29-1 and TRBJ2-5, the full variable domain reads SAVISQKPSRDICQRGTSLTIQCQVDSQVTMMFWYRQQPGQSLTLIATANQGSEATYESGFVIDKFPISRPNLTFSTLTVSNMSPEDSSIYLCSVETQEGTETQYFGPGTRLLVL.

The V call is TRBV5-1, the J call TRBJ1-3; D might be TRBD1 (5 bases). Per germline, CDR1 SGHRS and CDR2 YFSETQ. V was clipped by 0 bases and J by 9 bases, with 10 bases between them. CDR3 length equals 13 residues. The CDR3 is CASSLALRGTIYF. CDR3 coding DNA: TGCGCCAGCAGCTTGGCTTTGAGGGGCACCATATATTTT.

The table lists this clonotype with a few counts. This chain joins TRBV18 and TRBJ2-1; 10 nucleotides match TRBD2. J gave up 6 bases and V 4 bases, and 9 bases lay outside the gene matches. Per germline, CDR1 KGHSH and CDR2 LQKENI. The CDR3 has 16 amino acids. The CDR3 nucleotides are TGTGCCAGCTCACAGCAGTCCGCTAGCGGGAGCAATGAGCAGTTCTTC. It codes for CASSQQSASGSNEQFF.

This clonotype was detected a few times. Germline is not matched at one junction end, which may reflect a read error. This rearrangement joins TRBV20-1 to TRBJ1-2, with D tentatively TRBD1 (6 bases). Germline V gives CDR1 DFQATT, CDR2 SNEGSKA (reference sequence). CDR3 size: 13 residues. CDR3 sequence: CGASRTTGYGYTF. The DNA for the CDR3 is TGCGGTGCTAGCCGGACGACAGGCTATGGCTACACCTTC.

This chain links TRBV2 with TRBJ1-2, with 10 positions matching TRBD1. V was clipped by 2 bases and J by 4 bases; unmatched bases: 13. The CDR3 loop spans 18 amino acids. CDR1 is SNHLY and CDR2 is FYNNEI in the germline V gene. In DNA form, the CDR3 reads TGTGCCAGCAGTGAATTTACCGGGACAGGGGTTCCGGGCTATGGCTACACCTTC. Amino acid sequence: CASSEFTGTGVPGYGYTF.

The sample holds a few counts of this clonotype. V is TRBV20-1 and J is TRBJ2-5, with TRBD2 matching 7 bases. V gave up 0 bases and J gave up 4 bases; unmatched junction bases: 8. The V gene's germline CDR1 is DFQATT and CDR2 SNEGSKA (reference sequence). This CDR3 region has 15 residues. In nucleotides, the CDR3 is TGCAGTGCTAGAGATGGGCGGGAGACTGGAGAGACCCAGTACTTC. Encoded protein: CSARDGRETGETQYF.

The table lists this clonotype with many counts. V and J are TRBV11-2 and TRBJ1-6; TRBD1 aligns across 7 bases. CDR1 and CDR2 (germline): SGHAT, FQNNGV. After removal of 3 bases from V and 5 bases from J, the junction contained 4 bases not matched to a gene. The CDR3 contains 15 residues. The CDR3 nucleotides are TGTGCCAGCAGCTTGGGACAGTCAAATAATTCACCCCTCCACTTT. Protein sequence: CASSLGQSNNSPLHF.

This sequence joins TRBV25-1 and TRBJ2-5, with a tentative D call TRBD2 (6 bases). V was trimmed by 8 bases and J by 2 bases, leaving 15 bases between them. CDR1 is MGHDK and CDR2 is SYGVNS in the germline V gene. The CDR3 is 14 residues long. This chain's CDR3 is CASARGGVQETQYF. The CDR3 bases are TGTGCCAGCGCGAGAGGAGGGGTACAAGAGACCCAGTACTTC.

This clonotype turned up a few times. The chain couples TRBV19 to TRBJ1-2; TRBD1 is a possible D gene (5 bases). With 5 bases removed from V and 4 bases from J, the gap between germline ends came to 20 bases. The CDR3 is 16 residues long. Germline CDR1 LNHDA, CDR2 SQIVND (reference sequence). The CDR3 sequence: CASSLRDGLLSYGYTF. In nucleotides, the CDR3 is TGTGCCAGTAGTCTCCGGGACGGCCTTTTATCCTATGGCTACACCTTC.

Turning to this clonotype: At one of its ends the junction is not consistent with the germline gene, which may arise from a read error. V is TRBV6-2 or TRBV6-3 and J is TRBJ1-2; possibly TRBD1 for D (5 bases). CDR3 size: 14 residues. CDR1 MNHEY and CDR2 SVGEGT come from the germline V gene. This chain's CDR3 is CVSSRGTYAYGYTF. CDR3 nucleotide sequence: TGTGTCAGCAGCCGAGGGACCTACGCTTATGGCTACACCTTC.